This T cell receptor (beta chain) is drawn from a study of OX40 agonist ivuxolimab in advanced cancers. In terms of the full investigation: Ivuxolimab was an agonistic, fully human IgG2 monoclonal antibody directed against OX40 (CD134), a costimulatory receptor. Intravenous ivuxolimab was administered to patients every 2 weeks at six dose levels: 0.01, 0.1, 0.3, 1.5, 3 and 10 mg/kg. Of the approximately 54 dose-escalation patients, hepatocellular carcinoma was present in about 20, melanoma in around 15, renal cell carcinoma in 9 and head and neck cancer in 9. In the dose-escalation cohort, 82.7% of patients were male, and the mean age was approximately 60 years, with a range of roughly 20 to 80. Prior anti-PD-1, anti-PD-L1 or anti-CTLA-4 therapy was permitted, and checkpoint inhibitors had been received by about two fifths of dose-escalation patients. Partial responses occurred in three dose-escalation patients, of whom one had hepatocellular carcinoma and two had cutaneous melanoma. Peripheral TCRbeta sequencing aimed to test whether ivuxolimab altered TCR sequence diversity and caused clonal T-cell expansion. The paper covers the monotherapy dose-escalation part of the phase I ivuxolimab trial, which included N ≈ 50 patients.

Genomic DNA was isolated from the sorted cells so that the TCRbeta CDR3 region could be sequenced. The immunoSEQ Assay was used to sequence the TCRbeta CDR3 regions. Imported from immuneACCESS, the table was reduced by TCRdb to in-frame sequences with V and J called. These copies leave out some clones; in studies compared against another copy, an unresolved V gene accounts for under half, and the cause of the remainder is not known. This sample holds about 55,000 clones; nearly 90% were observed only once. Approximately 13% of the sample is held by the ten biggest clonotypes. Per the germline V gene, MRHNA is the CDR1 and SNTAGT is the CDR2. Germline trimming amounts to 5 bases on V and 4 bases on J, with 7 as the count of junction bases outside the gene matches. The CDR3 runs 15 residues from the cysteine to the phenylalanine. The read is trimmed to its CDR3 DNA, 45 bases read in frame from base 1.

Patients with a history of autoimmune disease or receiving systemic immunosuppression were excluded from the trial. In every dose cohort, peripheral blood was drawn for TCR sequencing at baseline, cycle 4 day 1, and cycle 7 day 1. The samples were drawn from a first-in-human, open-label, multicenter phase I dose-escalation trial of ivuxolimab. The trial enrolled adults with locally advanced or metastatic head and neck squamous cell, hepatocellular, melanoma or renal cell carcinoma. CD4+ and CD8+ T cells were sorted separately from peripheral blood before TCR sequencing. Overall study results and their limits: At doses of 0.1 to 3.0 mg/kg, clonal expansion of both CD4+ and CD8+ blood T cells was observed from baseline to week 6. The antigen specificity of the clonally expanded peripheral T cells was not determined. In partial responders in the 0.1-3.0 mg/kg groups, normalized peripheral clonal expansion was found to be among the lowest, especially among CD8+ T cells. On average, CD8+ T cells showed more expanded clones than CD4+ T cells after ivuxolimab. Low levels of normalized T-cell clonal expansion were also seen in some patients who did not respond.

Concerning this clone itself: Its antigen is unknown. No qualities accompany the bases; no much larger clone lies one base away.

The sequenced sample was CD4+ or CD8+ T cells sorted from blood, obtained in a trial of the OX40 agonist ivuxolimab. The TCR sequence derives from an adult with an advanced solid tumor such as melanoma, head and neck, liver or kidney cancer. The chain links TRBV6-4 with TRBJ1-1, with 10 bases in between that match TRBD1. The bases are TGTGCCAGCAGTCCCCCAAGGACAGGGGGCACTGAAGCTTTCTTT. This sequence encodes CASSPPRTGGTEAFF.